Here is one TCR beta chain with its context. Its antigen is currently unknown. Of the isolated RNA, all was reverse transcribed, and so the sequenced material was expressed TCRB transcripts. The protocol was immunoSEQ multiplex PCR, while the TCRdb copy is restricted to in-frame clones and leaves out a portion. The data contain 300,000 to 400,000 clones, 8% to 10% of them singletons. The V gene's germline CDR1 is SGHNT and CDR2 YYREEE (reference sequence). There are 16 residues in the CDR3. With 3 bases clipped from V and 8 bases from J, the junction kept 9 bases outside the gene matches. Using CD45RO/CCR7/CD25/CD127/CD95/CD27, CD4+ naive, central memory, regulatory and stem cell-like memory cells were sorted. Purity exceeded 95% in all sorted populations. The data originate from a study of beta chain features in type 1 diabetes. Points from the study as a whole: Among patients with Type 1 diabetes, TCRB CDR3s were moderately but significantly shorter in every one of the four CD4+ subsets.

The receptor was isolated from a man aged 25-40 years with type 1 diabetes. Input material: central memory CD4+ T cells from blood. V and J are TRBV5-4 and TRBJ2-1; TRBD2 matches at 12 bases. CDR3 DNA sequence: TGTGCCAGCAGCTCGGTCCTAGCGGGAGGGAGGGATGAGCAGTTCTTC. Translation: CASSSVLAGGRDEQFF.